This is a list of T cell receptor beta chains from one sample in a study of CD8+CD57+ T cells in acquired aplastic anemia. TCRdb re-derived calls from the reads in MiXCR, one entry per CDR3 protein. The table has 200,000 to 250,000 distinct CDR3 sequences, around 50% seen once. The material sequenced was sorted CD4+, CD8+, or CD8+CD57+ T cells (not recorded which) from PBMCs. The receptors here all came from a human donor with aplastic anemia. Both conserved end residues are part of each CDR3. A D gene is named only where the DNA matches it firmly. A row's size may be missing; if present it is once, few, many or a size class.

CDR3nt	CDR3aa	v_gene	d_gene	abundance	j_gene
TGTGCCAGCAGCGCCGGGACAGGAACTTCCCCCACCTTC	CASSAGTGTSPTF	TRBV9	TRBD1	-	TRBJ1-2
TGCGCCAGCAGCTTCGGGTCGGCGGGCGAGCAGTACTTC	CASSFGSAGEQYF	TRBV5-1	-	-	TRBJ2-7
TGTGCCAGCAGTGAGCGGAGACAGGGGGCTGCCAAAAACATTCAGTACTTC	CASSERRQGAAKNIQYF	TRBV25-1	TRBD1	-	TRBJ2-4
TGTGCCAGCAGCCAAGGCTTGGACAGCACTGAAGCTTTCTTT	CASSQGLDSTEAFF	TRBV3-1	-	many	TRBJ1-1
TGCGCCAGCAGCTTGGTGACAGGACATAACACTGAAGCTTTCTTT	CASSLVTGHNTEAFF	TRBV5-1	-	many	TRBJ1-1
TGTGCCAGCAGCCCGGAACAGGGTTACGAGCAGTACTTC	CASSPEQGYEQYF	TRBV7-2	-	few	TRBJ2-7
TGTGCCACCAGCAGTTACCTTCACGGGGGCCCCTACGAGCAGTACTTC	CATSSYLHGGPYEQYF	TRBV15	-	-	TRBJ2-7
-	CACSARESGLAAYEQYF	TRBV2	-	-	TRBJ2-7
TGTGCCAGCAGTTTAGTAAGAGGGTCTAGCGGGGGGGCGCGGGAGACCCAGTACTTC	CASSLVRGSSGGARETQYF	TRBV12-3/TRBV12-4	TRBD2	-	TRBJ2-5
TGTGCCAGCAGCTTGGCGGGGCCACCCCTCCACTTT	CASSLAGPPLHF	TRBV5-1	-	-	TRBJ1-6
TGTGCCACTCGGACTAGCCCCTACAATGAGCAGTTCTTC	CATRTSPYNEQFF	TRBV15	TRBD2	-	TRBJ2-1
TGTGCCAGCAGTTTGTGGTCTAGCAATCAGCCCCAGCATTTT	CASSLWSSNQPQHF	TRBV28	-	-	TRBJ1-5
TGTGCCAGCAGTAACGAGGTGACTGAAGCTTTCTTT	CASSNEVTEAFF	TRBV6-6	-	many	TRBJ1-1
TGTGCCAGCAGCACGCTCAACACCGGGGAGCTGTTTTTT	CASSTLNTGELFF	TRBV7-9	-	many	TRBJ2-2
TGCAGCACCCGTGACAGGGCCTACCAAGAGACCCAGTACTTC	CSTRDRAYQETQYF	TRBV29-1	TRBD1	many	TRBJ2-5
TGCAGTGCTGCACAGAGGGCGGGCACTGAAGCTTCCTTT	CSAAQRAGTEASF	TRBV20-1	-	-	TRBJ1-1
TGTGCCATCAGTGTACTAGCGGGATTATACGAGCAGTACTTC	CAISVLAGLYEQYF	TRBV10-3	TRBD2	-	TRBJ2-7
TGCGCCAGCAGTCTCTCAGGGGGCGAGACTGAAGCTTTCTTT	CASSLSGGETEAFF	TRBV5-1	TRBD1	many	TRBJ1-1
TGCAGCGTTGAAAGCAGGGCCGGGAACACCGGGGAGCTGTTTTTT	CSVESRAGNTGELFF	TRBV29-1	-	many	TRBJ2-2
TGTGCCAGCACCAAAGGGGGGGGGGAAGCAGATACGCAGTATTTT	CASTKGGGEADTQYF	TRBV6-5	-	many	TRBJ2-3
TGTGCCAGCTCACCGGACAGGGGATCCTCCTACGAGCAGTACTTC	CASSPDRGSSYEQYF	TRBV18	TRBD1	few	TRBJ2-7
TGTGCCAGCAGTGAAAGCTCCGGGACAGGGGACATGACAGATACGCAGTATTTT	CASSESSGTGDMTDTQYF	TRBV6-1	TRBD1	few	TRBJ2-3
TGTGCCAGCAGCTTAGGGGTAACAGGTACGCAGTATTTT	CASSLGVTGTQYF	TRBV7-3	-	-	TRBJ2-3
TGTGCCAGTACCGGCACAGGGGTATCTGGTGGGCAGTTCTTC	CASTGTGVSGGQFF	TRBV19	TRBD1	-	TRBJ2-1
TGTGCCAGCAGCTTGGAGCAGGGGGCTTCAGAGACCCAGTACTTC	CASSLEQGASETQYF	TRBV5-6	TRBD1	many	TRBJ2-5
TGTGCCAGCAGCGCTGGACTAGGGGGAGGAGAGACCCAGTACTTC	CASSAGLGGGETQYF	TRBV5-8	-	many	TRBJ2-5
TGTGCCAGCAGTTACAGGAAGGGCTACACCTTC	CASSYRKGYTF	TRBV12-3/TRBV12-4	-	once	TRBJ1-2
TGTGCCAGTAGTGATACCGGGACAGCACATGGCTACACCTTC	CASSDTGTAHGYTF	TRBV19	TRBD1	-	TRBJ1-2
TGTGCCAGCAGCCTCGACATATCGACGGACGTCGCCTACGAGCAGTACTTC	CASSLDISTDVAYEQYF	TRBV7-8	-	-	TRBJ2-7
TGTGCCATCAGTGACGGGGTTGGCAGTTCACCCCTCCACTTT	CAISDGVGSSPLHF	TRBV10-3	-	once	TRBJ1-6
TGCAGCGTTGAGGCAGGCCTGAACACTGAAGCTTTCTTT	CSVEAGLNTEAFF	TRBV29-1	-	-	TRBJ1-1
TGTGCCAGCAGCGTAGGGACAGGGAGCTATGGCTACACCTTC	CASSVGTGSYGYTF	TRBV9	TRBD1	many	TRBJ1-2
TGTGCCAGCAGTTACCTAGCGGGGGGTTACAATGAGCAGTTCTTC	CASSYLAGGYNEQFF	TRBV6-5	TRBD2	many	TRBJ2-1
TGTGCCAGCAGCGTAGGACAGGGTCAGCCCCAGCATTTT	CASSVGQGQPQHF	TRBV9	TRBD1	many	TRBJ1-5
TGTGCCATCACCACTAGCCCCAGCACAGATACGCAGTATTTT	CAITTSPSTDTQYF	TRBV10-3	-	few	TRBJ2-3
TGTGCCAGCAGCTTAACGGGGGGCTCCTACGAGCAGTACTTC	CASSLTGGSYEQYF	TRBV7-3	-	many	TRBJ2-7
TGCAGTGCCCAGAACCCGACACTTACCCCTTCATTTAGCACAGATACGCAGTATTTT	CSAQNPTLTPSFSTDTQYF	TRBV20-1	-	once	TRBJ2-3
TGTGCCAGTTGGACGGTCAACTATGGCTACACCTTC	CASWTVNYGYTF	TRBV19	-	-	TRBJ1-2
TGTGCCAGCAGCCAAGGGGGGGCCTACGAGCAGTACTTC	CASSQGGAYEQYF	TRBV3-1	-	many	TRBJ2-7
TGTGCCAGCAGCCAAACCCCCGGGACAAGGTACTACGAGCAGTACTTC	CASSQTPGTRYYEQYF	TRBV7-9	-	-	TRBJ2-7
TGTGCCACCAGCAGGAGTCGGGACAGGGCAGATACGCAGTATTTT	CATSRSRDRADTQYF	TRBV15	TRBD1	few	TRBJ2-3
TGTGCCAGCAGCTTAGATCCTCAATCAGGTGAGCAGTTCTTC	CASSLDPQSGEQFF	TRBV7-2	-	-	TRBJ2-1
TGTGCCACCAGTGGAACAGGCAATCAGCCCCAGCATTTT	CATSGTGNQPQHF	TRBV24-1	-	-	TRBJ1-5
TGTGCCAGCAGTGAACGTTCGGCAGGGGGCATGGAGACCCAGTACTTC	CASSERSAGGMETQYF	TRBV2	TRBD1	-	TRBJ2-5
TGTGCCAGCAGTTACTCGACTTCTCACTCCTACGAGCAGTACTTC	CASSYSTSHSYEQYF	TRBV6-5	-	many	TRBJ2-7
TGTGCCATCAGGGACGGGAGAGGGAACAATGAGCAGTTCTTC	CAIRDGRGNNEQFF	TRBV10-3	-	-	TRBJ2-1
TGTGCCAGCAGCCAAGCGGGCAATGAGCAGTTCTTC	CASSQAGNEQFF	TRBV4-2	-	-	TRBJ2-1
TGTGCCAGCAGTGATAACGGGGGGGCCAGGGGGTACGAGCAGTACTTC	CASSDNGGARGYEQYF	TRBV25-1	-	-	TRBJ2-7